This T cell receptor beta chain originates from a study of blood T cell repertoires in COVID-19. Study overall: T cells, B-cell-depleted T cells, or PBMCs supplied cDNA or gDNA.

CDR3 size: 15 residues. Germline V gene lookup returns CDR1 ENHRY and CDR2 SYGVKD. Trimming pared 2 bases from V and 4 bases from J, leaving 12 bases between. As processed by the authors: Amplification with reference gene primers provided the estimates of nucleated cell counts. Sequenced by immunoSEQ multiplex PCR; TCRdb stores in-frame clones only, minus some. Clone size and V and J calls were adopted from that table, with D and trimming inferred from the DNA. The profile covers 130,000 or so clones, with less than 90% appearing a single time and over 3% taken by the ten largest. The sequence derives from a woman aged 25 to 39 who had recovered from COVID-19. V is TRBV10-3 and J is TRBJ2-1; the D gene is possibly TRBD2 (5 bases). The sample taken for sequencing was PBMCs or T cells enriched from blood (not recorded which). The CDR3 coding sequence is TGTGCCATCAGTGAGGGGAGCATCATTTACAATGAGCAGTTCTTC. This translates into CAISEGSIIYNEQFF.